The clone carrying this T cell receptor (beta chain) was picked up a small number of times. The CDR3 has 14 residues. The ends were cut back, 2 bases at V and 8 bases at J, with 10 bases in the middle. CDR1 and CDR2 (germline): SEHNR, FQNEAQ (reference sequence). The source of the sample is a study of CD8 T cells in ankylosing spondylitis. A quantitative 5'-RACE method, one with molecular barcodes, was used to make TCR beta libraries. TCRdb analysed the 5' RACE reads with MiXCR anew, one entry per CDR3 protein. The table records over 30,000 distinct CDR3 sequences, roughly an eighth of them present only once.

This clonotype was sampled from a male donor with ankylosing spondylitis. The chain couples TRBV7-9 to TRBJ2-6, with D possibly being TRBD1 or TRBD2 (5 bases each). The sequencing sample was made of synovial fluid, either unsorted or a sorted T cell fraction (not recorded which). CDR3 residues: CASSLSRGPNVLTF. CDR3 sequence (DNA): TGTGCCAGCAGCTTATCGAGGGGCCCCAACGTCCTGACTTTC.